This paragraph reports one TCR beta chain. Its matching antigen is unknown. The sample comes from a study of cytomegalovirus exposure and HLA in healthy donors. Notes on the study in general: Immune exposure information available was restricted to CMV serostatus. In a later analysis, HLA-associated beta chains showed higher expansion and lower generation probabilities than comparable chains.

13 Jbeta primers and 60 Vbeta primers were used for the PCR. Profiled with immunoSEQ multiplex PCR; TCRdb holds only in-frame clones, not every one. This table has about 160,000 clones, roughly four fifths appearing once. With V trimmed by 0 bases and J by 1 base, 3 bases remained unmatched. Germline CDR1 reads GTSNPN; CDR2 reads SVGIG (reference sequence). The CDR3 has 15 amino acids. This sequence was found in a man aged 55 to 70 in good health and CMV-seronegative. The chain has TRBV30 and TRBJ2-5; 9 bases align to TRBD1. Sequencing was done on a sample of PBMCs. In DNA form, the CDR3 reads TGTGCCTGGAGTGTACGGACAGGGGTCCAAGAGACCCAGTACTTC. Its translation: CAWSVRTGVQETQYF.